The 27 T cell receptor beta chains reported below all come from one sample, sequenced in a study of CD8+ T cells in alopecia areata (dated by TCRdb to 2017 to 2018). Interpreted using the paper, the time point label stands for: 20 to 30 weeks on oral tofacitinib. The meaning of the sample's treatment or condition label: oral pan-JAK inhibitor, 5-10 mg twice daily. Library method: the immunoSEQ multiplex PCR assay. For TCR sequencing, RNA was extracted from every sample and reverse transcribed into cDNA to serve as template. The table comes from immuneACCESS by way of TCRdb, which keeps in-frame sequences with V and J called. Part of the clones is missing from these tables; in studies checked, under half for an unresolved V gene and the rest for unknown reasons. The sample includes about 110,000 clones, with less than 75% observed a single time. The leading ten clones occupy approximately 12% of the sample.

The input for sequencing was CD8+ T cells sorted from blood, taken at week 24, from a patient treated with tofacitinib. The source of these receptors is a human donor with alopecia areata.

The CDR3 region is CASSPDKRRETQYF. CDR3 DNA sequence: TGTGCCAGCAGCCCTGACAAGAGAAGAGAGACCCAGTACTTC. The chain is built from TRBV7-3 and TRBJ2-5; D is ambiguous. V was cut by 5 bases and J by 4 bases, with 14 bases left in between. Germline V gene lookup returns CDR1 SGHTA and CDR2 FQGTGA. The CDR3 runs to 14 residues. The full variable domain, with the rest looked up from reference TRBV7-3 and TRBJ2-5, is GAGVSQTPSNKVTEKGKYVELRCDPISGHTALYWYRQSLGQGPEFLIYFQGTGAADDSGLPNDRFFAVRPEGSVSTLKIQRTERGDSAVYLCASSPDKRRETQYFGPGTRLLVL.

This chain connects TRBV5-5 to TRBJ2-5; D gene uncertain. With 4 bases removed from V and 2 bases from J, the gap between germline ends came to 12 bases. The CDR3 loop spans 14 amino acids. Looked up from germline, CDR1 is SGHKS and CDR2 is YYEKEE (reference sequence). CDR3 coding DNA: TGTGCCAGCAGCGTAAGGTTGTCGCAAGAGACCCAGTACTTC. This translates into CASSVRLSQETQYF.

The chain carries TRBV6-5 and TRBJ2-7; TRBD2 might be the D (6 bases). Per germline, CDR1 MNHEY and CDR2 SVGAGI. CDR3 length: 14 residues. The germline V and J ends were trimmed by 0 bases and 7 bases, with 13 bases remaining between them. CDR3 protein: CASSYSEGPGEQYF. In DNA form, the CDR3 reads TGTGCCAGCAGTTACTCGGAGGGGCCTGGGGAGCAGTACTTC.

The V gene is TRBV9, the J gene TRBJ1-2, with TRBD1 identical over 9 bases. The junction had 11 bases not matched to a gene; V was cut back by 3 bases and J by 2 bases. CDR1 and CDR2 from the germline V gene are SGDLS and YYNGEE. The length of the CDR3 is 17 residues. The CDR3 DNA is TGTGCCAGCAGCGGATACAGGGGGCGCGTCCCCAACTATGGCTACACCTTC. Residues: CASSGYRGRVPNYGYTF.

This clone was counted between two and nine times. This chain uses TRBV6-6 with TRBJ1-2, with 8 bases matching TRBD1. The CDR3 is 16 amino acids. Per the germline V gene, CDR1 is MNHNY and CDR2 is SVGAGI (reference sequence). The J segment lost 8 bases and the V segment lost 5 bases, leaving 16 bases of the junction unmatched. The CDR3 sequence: CASSPPQTGTGIGYTF. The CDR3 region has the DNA TGTGCCAGCAGTCCGCCCCAAACCGGGACAGGTATCGGCTACACCTTC.

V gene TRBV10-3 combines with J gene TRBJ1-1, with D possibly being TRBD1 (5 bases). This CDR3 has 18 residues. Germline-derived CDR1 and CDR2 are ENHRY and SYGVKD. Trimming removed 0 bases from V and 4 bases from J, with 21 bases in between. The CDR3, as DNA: TGTGCCATCAGTGAGTCGGAGGTTATGCCAGGGAGCACCACTGAAGCTTTCTTT. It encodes CAISESEVMPGSTTEAFF.

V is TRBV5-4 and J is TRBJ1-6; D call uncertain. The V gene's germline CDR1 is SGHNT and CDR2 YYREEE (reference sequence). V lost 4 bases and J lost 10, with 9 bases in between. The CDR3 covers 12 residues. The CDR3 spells CASSIGESPLHF. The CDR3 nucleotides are TGTGCCAGCAGCATAGGAGAATCACCCCTCCACTTT.

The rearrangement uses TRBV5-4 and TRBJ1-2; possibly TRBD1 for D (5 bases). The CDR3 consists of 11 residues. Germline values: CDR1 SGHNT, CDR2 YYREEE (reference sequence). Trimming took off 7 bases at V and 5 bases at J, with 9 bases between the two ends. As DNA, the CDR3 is TGTGCCAGCGCGACAGATTATGGCTACACCTTC. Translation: CASATDYGYTF.

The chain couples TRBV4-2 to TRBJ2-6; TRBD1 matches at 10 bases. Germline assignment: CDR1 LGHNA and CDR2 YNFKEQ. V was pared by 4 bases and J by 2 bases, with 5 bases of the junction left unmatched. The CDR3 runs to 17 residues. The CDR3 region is CASSPGTGVAGANVLTF. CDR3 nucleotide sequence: TGTGCCAGCAGCCCTGGGACAGGGGTCGCTGGGGCCAACGTCCTGACTTTC.

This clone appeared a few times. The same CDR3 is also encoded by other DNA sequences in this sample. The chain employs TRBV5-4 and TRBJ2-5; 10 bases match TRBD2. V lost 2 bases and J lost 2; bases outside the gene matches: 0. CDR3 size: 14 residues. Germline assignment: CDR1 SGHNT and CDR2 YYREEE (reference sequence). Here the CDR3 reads CASSLAGGQETQYF. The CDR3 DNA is TGTGCCAGCAGCTTAGCGGGGGGGCAAGAGACCCAGTACTTC.

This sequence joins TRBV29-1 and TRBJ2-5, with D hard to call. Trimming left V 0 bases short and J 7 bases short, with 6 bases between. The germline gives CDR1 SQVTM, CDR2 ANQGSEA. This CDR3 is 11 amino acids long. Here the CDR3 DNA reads TGCAGCGTTGAAGATGCAAGGACCCAGTACTTC. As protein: CSVEDARTQYF.

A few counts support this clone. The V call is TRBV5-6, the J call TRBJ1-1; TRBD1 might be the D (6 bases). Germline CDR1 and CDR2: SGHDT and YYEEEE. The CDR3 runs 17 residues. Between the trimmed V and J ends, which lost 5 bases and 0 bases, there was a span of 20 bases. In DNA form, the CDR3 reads TGTGCCAGCAGTTACCAGGAACCGGGGGCAATGAACACTGAAGCTTTCTTT. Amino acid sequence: CASSYQEPGAMNTEAFF. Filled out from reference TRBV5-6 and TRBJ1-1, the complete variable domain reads DAGVTQSPTHLIKTRGQQVTLRCSPKSGHDTVSWYQQALGQGPQFIFQYYEEEERQRGNFPDRFSGHQFPNYSSELNVNALLLGDSALYLCASSYQEPGAMNTEAFFGQGTRLTVV.

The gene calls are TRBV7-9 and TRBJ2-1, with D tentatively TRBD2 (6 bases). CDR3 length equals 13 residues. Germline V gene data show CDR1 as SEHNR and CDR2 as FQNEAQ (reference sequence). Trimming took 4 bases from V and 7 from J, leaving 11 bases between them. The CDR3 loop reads CASSWGGGNEQFF. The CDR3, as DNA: TGTGCCAGCAGCTGGGGAGGAGGGAATGAGCAGTTCTTC. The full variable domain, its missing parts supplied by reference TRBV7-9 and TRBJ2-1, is DTGVSQNPRHKITKRGQNVTFRCDPISEHNRLYWYRQTLGQGPEFLTYFQNEAQLEKSRLLSDRFSAERPKGSFSTLEIQRTEQGDSAMYLCASSWGGGNEQFFGPGTRLTVL.

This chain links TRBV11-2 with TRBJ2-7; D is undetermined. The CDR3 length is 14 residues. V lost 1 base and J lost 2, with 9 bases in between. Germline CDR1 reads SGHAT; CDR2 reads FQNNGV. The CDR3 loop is CASSLVDGTYEQYF. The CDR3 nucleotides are TGTGCCAGCAGCTTAGTCGACGGAACCTACGAGCAGTACTTC. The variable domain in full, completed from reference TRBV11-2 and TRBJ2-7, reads EAGVAQSPRYKIIEKRQSVAFWCNPISGHATLYWYQQILGQGPKLLIQFQNNGVVDDSQLPKDRFSAERLKGVDSTLKIQPAKLEDSAVYLCASSLVDGTYEQYFGPGTRLTVT.

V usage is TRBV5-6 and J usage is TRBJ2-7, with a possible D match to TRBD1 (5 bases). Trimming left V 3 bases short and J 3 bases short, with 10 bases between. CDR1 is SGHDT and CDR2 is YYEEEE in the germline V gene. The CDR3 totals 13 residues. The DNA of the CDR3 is TGTGCCAGCAGCTCGCAGACAGTCTACGAGCAGTACTTC. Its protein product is CASSSQTVYEQYF.

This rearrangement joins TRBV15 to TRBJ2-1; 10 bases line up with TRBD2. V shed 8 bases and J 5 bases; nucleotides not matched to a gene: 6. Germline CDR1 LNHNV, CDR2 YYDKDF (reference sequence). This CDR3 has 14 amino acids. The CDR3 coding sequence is TGTGCCACCCAATTACTAGCGGGAAACAATGAGCAGTTCTTC. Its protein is CATQLLAGNNEQFF. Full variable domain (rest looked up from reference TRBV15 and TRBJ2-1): DAMVIQNPRYQVTQFGKPVTLSCSQTLNHNVMYWYQQKSSQAPKLLFHYYDKDFNNEADTPDNFQSRRPNTSFCFLDIRSPGLGDTAMYLCATQLLAGNNEQFFGPGTRLTVL.

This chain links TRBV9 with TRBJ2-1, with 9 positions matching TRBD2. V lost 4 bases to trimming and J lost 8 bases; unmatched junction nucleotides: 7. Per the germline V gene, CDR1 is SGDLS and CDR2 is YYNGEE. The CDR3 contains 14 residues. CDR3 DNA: TGTGCCAGCAGCTCCGGACTAGCGCCCGATGAGCAGTTCTTC. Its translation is CASSSGLAPDEQFF.

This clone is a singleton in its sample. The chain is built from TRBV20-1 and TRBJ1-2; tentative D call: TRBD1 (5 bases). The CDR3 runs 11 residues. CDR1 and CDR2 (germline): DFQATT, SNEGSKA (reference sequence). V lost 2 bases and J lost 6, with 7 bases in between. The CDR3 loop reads CSARWGHGYTF. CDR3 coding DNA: TGCAGTGCTAGATGGGGACATGGCTACACCTTC.

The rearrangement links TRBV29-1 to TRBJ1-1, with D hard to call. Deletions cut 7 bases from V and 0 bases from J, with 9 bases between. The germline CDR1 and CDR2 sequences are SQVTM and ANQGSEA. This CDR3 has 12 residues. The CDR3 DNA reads TGCAGCGCTGGTGCGTTGAACACTGAAGCTTTCTTT. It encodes CSAGALNTEAFF.

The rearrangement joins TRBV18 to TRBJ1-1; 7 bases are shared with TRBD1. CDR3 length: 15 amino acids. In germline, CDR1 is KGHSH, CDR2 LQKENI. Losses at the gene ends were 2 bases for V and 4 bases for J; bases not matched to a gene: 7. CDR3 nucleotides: TGTGCCAGCTCACCAATCGAGGGGGCGGGCACTGAAGCTTTCTTT. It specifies CASSPIEGAGTEAFF.

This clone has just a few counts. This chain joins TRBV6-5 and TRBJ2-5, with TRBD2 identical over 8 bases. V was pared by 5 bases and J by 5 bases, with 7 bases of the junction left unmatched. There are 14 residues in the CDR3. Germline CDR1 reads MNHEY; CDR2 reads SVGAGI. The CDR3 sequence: CASSPLTSVETQYF. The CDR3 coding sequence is TGTGCCAGCAGTCCCCTGACTAGCGTCGAGACCCAGTACTTC.

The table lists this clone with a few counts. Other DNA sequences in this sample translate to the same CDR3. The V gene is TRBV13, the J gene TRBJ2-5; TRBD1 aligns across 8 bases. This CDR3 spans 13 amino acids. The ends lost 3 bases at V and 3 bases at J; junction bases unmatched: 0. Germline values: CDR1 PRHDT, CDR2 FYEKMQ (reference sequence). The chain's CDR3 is CASSLDREETQYF. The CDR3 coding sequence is TGTGCCAGCAGCTTGGACAGGGAAGAGACCCAGTACTTC.

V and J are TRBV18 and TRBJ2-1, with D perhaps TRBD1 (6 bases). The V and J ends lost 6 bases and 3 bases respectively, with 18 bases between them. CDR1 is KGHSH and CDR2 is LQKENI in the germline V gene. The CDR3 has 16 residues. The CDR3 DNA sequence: TGTGCCAGCTCGCCGCAGGGGAATCCCGGCTACAATGAGCAGTTCTTC. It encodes CASSPQGNPGYNEQFF.

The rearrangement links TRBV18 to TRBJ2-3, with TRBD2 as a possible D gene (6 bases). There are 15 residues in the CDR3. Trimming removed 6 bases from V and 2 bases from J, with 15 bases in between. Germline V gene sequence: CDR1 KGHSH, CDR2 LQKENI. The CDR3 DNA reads TGTGCCAGCTCCGAAGGGACTTTCCTCACAGATACGCAGTATTTT. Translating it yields CASSEGTFLTDTQYF.

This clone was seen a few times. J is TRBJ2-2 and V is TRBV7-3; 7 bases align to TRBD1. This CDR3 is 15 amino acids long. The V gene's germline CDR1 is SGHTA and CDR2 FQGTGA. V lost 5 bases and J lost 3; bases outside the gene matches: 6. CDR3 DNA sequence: TGTGCCAGCAGCGTTGACAGGGCAGACACCGGGGAGCTGTTTTTT. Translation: CASSVDRADTGELFF.

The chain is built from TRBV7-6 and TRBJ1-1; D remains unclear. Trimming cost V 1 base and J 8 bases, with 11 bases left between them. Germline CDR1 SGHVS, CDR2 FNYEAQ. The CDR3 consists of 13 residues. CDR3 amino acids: CASSLDPSVEAFF. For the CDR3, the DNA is TGTGCCAGCAGCTTAGATCCTTCGGTAGAAGCTTTCTTT.

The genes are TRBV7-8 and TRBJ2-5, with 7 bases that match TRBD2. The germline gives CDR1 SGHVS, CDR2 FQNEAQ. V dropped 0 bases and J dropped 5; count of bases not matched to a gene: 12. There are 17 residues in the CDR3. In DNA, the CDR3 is TGTGCCAGCAGCTTAGCAGGAATTTTGAGGGAGGGGGAGACCCAGTACTTC. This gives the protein CASSLAGILREGETQYF.